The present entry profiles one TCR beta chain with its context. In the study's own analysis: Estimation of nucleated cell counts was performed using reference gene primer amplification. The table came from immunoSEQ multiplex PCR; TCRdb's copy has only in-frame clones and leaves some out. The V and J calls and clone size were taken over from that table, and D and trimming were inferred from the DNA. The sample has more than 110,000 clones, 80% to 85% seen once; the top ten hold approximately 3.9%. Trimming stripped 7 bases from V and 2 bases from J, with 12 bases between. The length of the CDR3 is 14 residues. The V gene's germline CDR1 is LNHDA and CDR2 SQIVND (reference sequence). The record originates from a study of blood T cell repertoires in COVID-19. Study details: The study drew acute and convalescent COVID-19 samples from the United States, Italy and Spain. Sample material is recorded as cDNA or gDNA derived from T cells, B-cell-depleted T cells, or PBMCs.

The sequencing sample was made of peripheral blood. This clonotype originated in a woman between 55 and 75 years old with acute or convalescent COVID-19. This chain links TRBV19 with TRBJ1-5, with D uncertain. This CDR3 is CASNRLSGNQPQHF. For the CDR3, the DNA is TGTGCCAGTAATCGGCTCAGCGGCAATCAGCCCCAGCATTTT.